The T cell receptor beta chain under discussion was sequenced for a study of post-analysis software for immune sequencing data. Turning to the study itself: The disease courses spanned relapsing-remitting, secondary progressive and progressive-relapsing forms of multiple sclerosis. Study conclusions and caveats: Samples from a shared batch, those prepared together, strongly co-clustered by F measure. TRBV segments more frequent in patients than in controls numbered roughly five and included TRBV5-6, TRBV5-1 and TRBV20-1. Normalized Chao1 diversity was significantly reduced in patients versus controls.

This clonotype has only a few counts. Its specificity is unknown. The germline V and J ends were trimmed by 7 bases and 7 bases, with 20 bases remaining between them. The germline CDR1 and CDR2 sequences are WSHSY and SAAADI. The CDR3 loop spans 14 amino acids. The authors incorporated unique molecular identifiers into the TCR beta cDNA libraries. The yield from approximately 1 to 10 million T cells was roughly 500,000 cDNA molecules in total. Using its own MiXCR run on the PCR reads, TCRdb lists one record per CDR3 protein. The table records approximately 730,000 distinct CDR3 sequences, around 46% of them present only once.

The sequencing input was blood. The chain employs TRBV10-2 and TRBJ2-7; weak D call: TRBD2 (6 bases). The source is a girl aged 5-17 years with multiple sclerosis. In nucleotides, the CDR3 is TGCGCCAGCACGGGAGTTTCGGAGCCGAGTGAGCAGTACTTC. It translates to CASTGVSEPSEQYF.